The 13 T cell receptor beta chains below come from one sample, sequenced in a study of T cell clones after liver transplantation. Using immunoSEQ multiplex PCR, the repertoire was profiled, and TCRdb retains in-frame clones only, with some absent. The sample records around 76,000 clones, 80% being singletons. Sequencing was performed on CD4+ T cells from blood, taken 12 months after liver transplant. The receptors stem from a human patient who received a liver transplant. The graft donor may have given rise to some T cells.

This clone came up once. This chain links TRBV28 with TRBJ1-2; D unclear. Germline lookup yields CDR1 MDHEN and CDR2 SYDVKM. V was pared by 2 bases and J by 4 bases, with 14 bases between. The CDR3 has 15 residues. The CDR3 nucleotides are TGTGCCAGCAGTTTAGCCCCGGGAGGATCCTATGGCTACACCTTC. Translated: CASSLAPGGSYGYTF.

The rearrangement links TRBV12-5 to TRBJ2-3; TRBD2 matches 14 bases. CDR1 is LGHNT, CDR2 FRNRAP, per germline. J lost 5 bases, V lost 7 bases, and 8 bases had no gene match. The CDR3 has 16 amino acids. The CDR3 spells CASALGLAGVEDTQYF. The CDR3 nucleotides are TGTGCTAGTGCCCTGGGACTAGCGGGAGTTGAAGATACGCAGTATTTT.

The genes are TRBV6-5 and TRBJ1-1; unclear D gene. CDR1 and CDR2 (germline): MNHEY, SVGAGI. V was pared by 2 bases and J by 3 bases, with 7 bases between. The CDR3 consists of 13 residues. The CDR3 protein is CASSYPLDTEAFF. CDR3 in DNA: TGTGCCAGCAGTTACCCGCTGGACACTGAAGCTTTCTTT.

This clone has only a few counts. In DNA form, the CDR3 reads TGCGCCAGCAGCCACAAGTCGAAAGGGTCGGAGAGGGAGCAGTACTTC. It encodes CASSHKSKGSEREQYF. This chain connects TRBV5-1 to TRBJ2-7; no definite D call. V was shortened by 4 bases and J by 7 bases, with 24 bases between the two germline ends. The CDR3 is made up of 16 amino acids. Germline loops: CDR1 SGHRS, CDR2 YFSETQ. Full variable domain (missing parts from reference TRBV5-1 and TRBJ2-7): KAGVTQTPRYLIKTRGQQVTLSCSPISGHRSVSWYQQTPGQGLQFLFEYFSETQRNKGNFPGRFSGRQFSNSRSEMNVSTLELGDSALYLCASSHKSKGSEREQYFGPGTRLTVT.

V usage is TRBV28 and J usage is TRBJ1-5; D gene unclear. Trimming cost V 4 bases and J 3 bases, with 13 bases left between them. Germline CDR1 MDHEN, CDR2 SYDVKM. The CDR3 is 15 residues long. CDR3 sequence reads: CASSSSRVINQPQHF. CDR3 in DNA: TGTGCCAGCAGTTCGTCGAGAGTGATCAATCAGCCCCAGCATTTT.

The chain couples TRBV5-1 to TRBJ2-7, with 11 bases identical to TRBD1. Trimming removed 0 bases from V and 2 bases from J; junction bases left unmatched: 4. This CDR3 has 16 residues. Germline V gives CDR1 SGHRS, CDR2 YFSETQ. This CDR3 is CASSLAAGQGAYEQYF. The CDR3 region has the DNA TGCGCCAGCAGCTTGGCCGCGGGACAGGGGGCCTACGAGCAGTACTTC.

J is TRBJ1-5 and V is TRBV27; TRBD1 is a possible D gene (6 bases). The V gene lost 5 bases and the J gene lost 0 bases, with 14 bases spanning the gap. Germline V lookup: CDR1 MNHEY, CDR2 SMNVEV (reference sequence). CDR3 size: 16 residues. CDR3 residues: CASSPRTVFSNQPQHF. CDR3 in DNA: TGTGCCAGCAGTCCTAGGACAGTCTTTAGCAATCAGCCCCAGCATTTT.

In its sample, this clone was seen once. The V and J genes are TRBV6-5 and TRBJ2-7; tentatively, D is TRBD2 (5 bases). V lost 6 bases and J 2 bases, leaving 11 bases between the germline ends. Germline V lookup: CDR1 MNHEY, CDR2 SVGAGI. The CDR3 covers 13 residues. In DNA form, the CDR3 reads TGTGCCAGCAGCCGTGTCGGGACCTACGAGCAGTACTTC. It encodes CASSRVGTYEQYF.

J is TRBJ2-2 and V is TRBV15; 7 nucleotides match TRBD2. V gave up 0 bases and J gave up 6 bases; unmatched junction bases: 1. The V gene's germline CDR1 is LNHNV and CDR2 YYDKDF (reference sequence). The CDR3 loop spans 14 amino acids. Here the CDR3 DNA reads TGTGCCACCAGCAGAGATAGCGGGTCCGGGGAGCTGTTTTTT. This sequence encodes CATSRDSGSGELFF.

This sequence joins TRBV28 and TRBJ1-3, with a possible D match to TRBD1 (5 bases). This CDR3 comprises 16 residues. The germline gives CDR1 MDHEN, CDR2 SYDVKM. V lost 5 bases and J lost 0, with 14 bases in between. This CDR3 is CASSAGGYSSGNTIYF. CDR3 bases: TGTGCCAGCAGTGCCGGGGGTTATAGCTCTGGAAACACCATATATTTT.

This chain links TRBV6-1 with TRBJ1-2; D remains ambiguous. Per germline, CDR1 MNHNS and CDR2 SASEGT. This CDR3 is 14 amino acids long. Trimming took off 6 bases at V and 4 bases at J, with 15 bases between the two ends. The CDR3 DNA sequence: TGTGCCAGCAGGACGTTAGAAGGATCCTATGGCTACACCTTC. This encodes CASRTLEGSYGYTF.

The J gene is TRBJ2-7, the V gene TRBV20-1; D not resolved. The V gene lost 7 bases and the J gene lost 2 bases, with 9 bases spanning the gap. Per germline, CDR1 DFQATT and CDR2 SNEGSKA (reference sequence). This CDR3 comprises 11 residues. CDR3 region: CSGEGAYEQYF. In DNA, the CDR3 is TGCAGTGGAGAAGGCGCCTACGAGCAGTACTTC.

The J gene is TRBJ2-6, the V gene TRBV7-2; D is ambiguous. The CDR3 has 16 residues. Trimming removed 1 base from V and 0 bases from J, with 7 bases in between. Germline loops: CDR1 SGHTA, CDR2 FQGNSA. The CDR3 sequence: CASSLVGTSGANVLTF. In nucleotides, the CDR3 is TGTGCCAGCAGCTTAGTCGGAACCTCTGGGGCCAACGTCCTGACTTTC.